This T cell receptor beta chain was recovered during a study of spatial heterogeneity in lung cancer. Study summary: Detection of beta-chain sequences consistently exceeded that of alpha-chain sequences. As counted in raw reads, each unique TCR and UMI combination appeared more than ten times on average.

Time point reported: sample taken at primary tumor resection. Patients with untreated early-stage non-small cell lung cancer, numbering 72, were the donors. TCRs were sequenced from unsorted whole RNA of tumor, nontumor lung or PBMC. The V and J ends lost 8 bases and 7 bases respectively, with 20 bases between them. Germline V gene data show CDR1 as MNHNY and CDR2 as SVGAGI (reference sequence). This CDR3 is built from 15 residues. TCRdb itself ran the 5' RACE reads through MiXCR, one entry per CDR3 protein. The data hold about 45,000 distinct CDR3 sequences, with roughly an eighth observed a single time. This clonotype was seen more than once but under ten times.

The source of this sequence is a male donor with early-stage non-small cell lung cancer. The chain joins TRBV6-6 to TRBJ2-2, with D perhaps TRBD2 (7 bases). The input for sequencing was PBMCs, taken at surgery. Here the CDR3 DNA reads TGTGCCAGCCGGGGGGCGAATGGGAATAGCGGGGAGCTGTTTTTT. Protein product: CASRGANGNSGELFF.